What follows is one T cell receptor (beta chain) and its context. Universal primer sites and UMIs were introduced during 5'RACE template-switching synthesis of TCR cDNA. TCRdb re-called the 5' RACE reads with MiXCR, one entry per CDR3 protein. The sample holds under 500,000 distinct CDR3 sequences, roughly a sixth seen once. The sample is drawn from a study of T cells after yellow fever vaccination. Study summary: The fractions with low cell numbers were processed using SMART-Seq v4 Ultra Low Input.

CDR1 and CDR2 from the germline V gene are MNHEY and SVGAGI. The CDR3 totals 17 residues. The V segment lost 5 bases and the J segment 0 bases; nucleotides outside the gene matches: 13. The sequence was collected from a man aged 18 to 29 who received the YFV17D yellow fever vaccine. The source material was PBMCs, sampled before the yellow fever booster vaccination. This chain links TRBV6-5 with TRBJ2-7, with TRBD2 matching 7 bases. The CDR3: CASSPRAGDPTSYEQYF. The CDR3 DNA follows: TGTGCCAGCAGTCCTCGGGCGGGGGACCCCACCTCCTACGAGCAGTACTTC.